The clone carrying this TCR beta chain was observed many times. Antigen unknown. Each CDR3 protein is one row after TCRdb ran MiXCR on the reads. The sample has 200,000 to 300,000 distinct CDR3 sequences; 12% to 15% are singletons. V lost 5 bases to trimming and J lost 7 bases; unmatched junction nucleotides: 3. CDR1 is MGHRA and CDR2 is YSYEKL in the germline V gene. This CDR3 has 13 residues. The sample is drawn from a study of T cell repertoires in cytomegalovirus infection. For the study at large: Public TCR beta signatures marked donors with CMV infection and the matching HLA.

Notes on the study in general: The response measured ex vivo was dominated by TCR beta clonotypes (HLA-C-restricted and CMV-specific). Accumulated public TCR beta family frequency recognized individuals carrying CMV together with the relevant HLA.

The sample taken for sequencing was PBMCs. This chain connects TRBV4-1 to TRBJ1-1; TRBD1 agrees at 11 bases. The TCR originated in a human donor in good health (CMV status not recorded). Some clones in this sample may be carry-over from other donors' samples. CDR3 DNA: TGCGCCAGCAGCTGGGACAGGGGGAATGAAGCTTTCTTT. This translates into CASSWDRGNEAFF.